The source of this T cell receptor (beta chain) is a study of human T cells and chemical hapten exposure. This clonotype was observed at least ten times. Time point: pre-sensitization, week 0. Treatment: therapeutic diphenylcyclopropenone sensitization with weekly scalp DPC. Authors' methods: The median was approximately 89,000 TCRs per sample, ranging 23,224 to 690,600. TCRdb itself ran the RACE reads through MiXCR, one entry per CDR3 protein. For this entry, the V and J calls and clone size follow TCRdb and not the study's own pipeline. The top ten clones hold 2% to 2.5% of a sample with about 260,000 distinct CDR3 sequences, about 8.1% of them seen once. The V end lost 4 bases, the J end lost 6 bases, and 19 bases lay between the germline ends. The CDR3 sequence is 15 residues long. Germline values: CDR1 MGHRA, CDR2 YSYEKL.

Sequenced here: whole blood, sampled in connection with sensitization to the hapten diphenylcyclopropenone (DPC). The clonotype was recovered from a woman aged 40 to 50 with alopecia areata. Some clones in this sample may be carry-over from other donors' samples. The rearrangement links TRBV4-1 to TRBJ2-7; perhaps TRBD1 as D (6 bases). For the CDR3, the DNA is TGCGCCAGCAGCCTTCAGGACAGAAGGGGCCTCGAGCAGTACTTC. It specifies CASSLQDRRGLEQYF.